Each of the 11 T cell receptor beta chains below was sequenced from the same sample in a study of CD8 T cells in ankylosing spondylitis (dated by TCRdb to the late 2010s). The receptor library was made with 5' RACE. Sequencing was carried out with an Illumina HiSeq 2500. Starting from the raw public reads, TCRdb applied fastp trimming at Q25, assembled clones with MiXCR and retained in-frame beta chains. Every CDR3 protein is listed once, alongside the most common genes and DNA of its rows. Within this sample are approximately 38,000 distinct CDR3 sequences, with approximately 2.6% of them counted one time only. Approximately 4.4% of the sample is taken by the ten largest. Sequenced material: blood, either unsorted or a sorted T cell fraction (not recorded which). These receptors were collected from a male donor with ankylosing spondylitis or in good health (not recorded which).

This clonotype was seen ten or more times. The DNA of the CDR3 is TGTGCCAGCAGCGCGACGGATTCCTACGAGCAGTACTTC. Translating gives CASSATDSYEQYF. The chain combines TRBV9 with TRBJ2-7, with unresolved D. Germline V gene data show CDR1 as SGDLS and CDR2 as YYNGEE. V shed 3 bases and J shed 1 base, with 8 bases lying between them. The CDR3 sequence is 13 residues long.

This clonotype was seen repeatedly, ten times or more. CDR3 DNA sequence: TGTGCCAGCAGCGCGGGCCCTAGGGCTAGCGGGAGGTCGAATGAGCAGTTCTTC. Its translation is CASSAGPRASGRSNEQFF. V gene TRBV9 combines with J gene TRBJ2-1, with 11 bases matching TRBD2. This CDR3 is built from 18 residues. Germline V lookup: CDR1 SGDLS, CDR2 YYNGEE. The V and J ends lost 3 bases and 7 bases, in that order; junction bases with no gene match: 15.

This clonotype was detected many times. The chain has TRBV9 and TRBJ2-3, with 7 positions matching TRBD2. V trimming: 4 bases; J trimming: 10 bases; junction bases outside the gene matches: 12. The CDR3 is 14 amino acids. Germline CDR1 and CDR2: SGDLS and YYNGEE. The CDR3 DNA is TGTGCCAGCAGCCCTAGCGGAGCCCGGCGGGCGCAGTATTTT. Translation: CASSPSGARRAQYF.

This clonotype was seen more than once but under ten times. The chain employs TRBV9 and TRBJ2-5; 7 bases are a match to TRBD1. The CDR3 runs 15 residues. J was trimmed by 2 bases and V by 0 bases; bases with no gene match: 4. Germline values: CDR1 SGDLS, CDR2 YYNGEE. CDR3 sequence reads: CASSVDRGPQETQYF. The CDR3 DNA sequence: TGTGCCAGCAGCGTAGACAGGGGCCCTCAAGAGACCCAGTACTTC. Based on the CDR3 plus reference TRBV9 and TRBJ2-5, the full variable domain is DSGVTQTPKHLITATGQRVTLRCSPRSGDLSVYWYQQSLDQGLQFLIQYYNGEERAKGNILERFSAQQFPDLHSELNLSSLELGDSALYFCASSVDRGPQETQYFGPGTRLLVL.

This clonotype was detected ten times or more. The rearrangement uses TRBV9 and TRBJ2-1; D tentatively reads TRBD1 or TRBD2 (6 bases each). Trimming stripped 3 bases from V and 9 bases from J, with 19 bases between. The CDR3 contains 15 residues. Germline V gene lookup returns CDR1 SGDLS and CDR2 YYNGEE. Here the CDR3 reads CASSGPGGSSPEQFF. In DNA, the CDR3 is TGTGCCAGCAGCGGCCCCGGGGGCAGTTCTCCTGAGCAGTTCTTC. The full variable domain, rest sourced from reference TRBV9 and TRBJ2-1, is DSGVTQTPKHLITATGQRVTLRCSPRSGDLSVYWYQQSLDQGLQFLIQYYNGEERAKGNILERFSAQQFPDLHSELNLSSLELGDSALYFCASSGPGGSSPEQFFGPGTRLTVL.

This clonotype was counted ten times or more. V gene TRBV9 combines with J gene TRBJ2-1; 11 bases match TRBD1. The germline V gene has CDR1 SGDLS and CDR2 YYNGEE. The CDR3 is 14 amino acids. V lost 3 bases and J lost 7; bases outside the gene matches: 3. The CDR3 is CASSGGQGGNEQFF. The CDR3, as DNA: TGTGCCAGCAGCGGGGGACAGGGGGGGAATGAGCAGTTCTTC. Combining the CDR3 with reference TRBV9 and TRBJ2-1 gives the whole variable domain DSGVTQTPKHLITATGQRVTLRCSPRSGDLSVYWYQQSLDQGLQFLIQYYNGEERAKGNILERFSAQQFPDLHSELNLSSLELGDSALYFCASSGGQGGNEQFFGPGTRLTVL.

This clonotype was counted a few times. This chain joins TRBV9 and TRBJ2-7; 11 bases align to TRBD2. The J segment lost 3 bases and the V segment lost 0 bases, leaving 2 bases of the junction unmatched. The CDR3 is made up of 15 amino acids. Germline CDR1 reads SGDLS; CDR2 reads YYNGEE. The chain's CDR3 is CASSVGGTSGYEQYF. For the CDR3, the DNA is TGTGCCAGCAGCGTAGGCGGGACTAGCGGCTACGAGCAGTACTTC.

This clonotype was counted at least ten times. The J gene is TRBJ2-3, the V gene TRBV9; 7 nucleotides agree with TRBD2. Per the germline V gene, CDR1 is SGDLS and CDR2 is YYNGEE. V trimming: 0 bases; J trimming: 2 bases; junction bases outside the gene matches: 3. This CDR3 has 15 amino acids. In DNA, the CDR3 is TGTGCCAGCAGCGTAGCGGGAGGACCCACAGATACGCAGTATTTT. The encoded protein is CASSVAGGPTDTQYF. The full variable domain, its missing parts supplied by reference TRBV9 and TRBJ2-3, is DSGVTQTPKHLITATGQRVTLRCSPRSGDLSVYWYQQSLDQGLQFLIQYYNGEERAKGNILERFSAQQFPDLHSELNLSSLELGDSALYFCASSVAGGPTDTQYFGPGTRLTVL.

The chain links TRBV9 to TRBJ2-3, with 8 bases matching TRBD2. The CDR3 sequence is 15 residues long. CDR1 is SGDLS, CDR2 YYNGEE, per germline. Trimming removed 4 bases from V and 1 base from J; junction bases left unmatched: 5. Here the CDR3 reads CASSRREARTDTQYF. The CDR3, as DNA: TGTGCCAGCAGCAGGCGGGAGGCCCGCACAGATACGCAGTATTTT.

This clonotype was recorded at least ten times. The chain is built from TRBV9 and TRBJ2-7; TRBD1 agrees at 9 bases. Germline lookup yields CDR1 SGDLS and CDR2 YYNGEE. This CDR3 comprises 17 residues. V shed 3 bases and J 0 bases; nucleotides not matched to a gene: 10. The CDR3 region has the DNA TGTGCCAGCAGCGGCCAGTCCGGACAGGGGAGCTCCTACGAGCAGTACTTC. Translated: CASSGQSGQGSSYEQYF. Full variable domain (missing parts from reference TRBV9 and TRBJ2-7): DSGVTQTPKHLITATGQRVTLRCSPRSGDLSVYWYQQSLDQGLQFLIQYYNGEERAKGNILERFSAQQFPDLHSELNLSSLELGDSALYFCASSGQSGQGSSYEQYFGPGTRLTVT.

This clonotype was detected only a few times. The chain couples TRBV9 to TRBJ2-7; D may correspond to TRBD1 or TRBD2 (6 bases each). Germline V gives CDR1 SGDLS, CDR2 YYNGEE. This CDR3 is 15 amino acids long. With 4 bases removed from V and 2 bases from J, the gap between germline ends came to 16 bases. The CDR3 loop reads CASSPGVAGPYEQYF. The CDR3 nucleotides are TGTGCCAGCAGCCCAGGGGTCGCGGGGCCCTACGAGCAGTACTTC.